Sequencing of this TCR beta chain was carried out in a study of blood T cell repertoires in COVID-19. Study-wide context: Material from acute and convalescent COVID-19 was sourced from the United States, Italy and Spain. The cDNA or gDNA used as material had been derived from T cells, B-cell-depleted T cells, or PBMCs.

Produced via immunoSEQ multiplex PCR; TCRdb's table is partial and in-frame only. The sample shows 200,000 or so clones, roughly four fifths of them seen only once. Germline loops: CDR1 SGHNT, CDR2 YYREEE (reference sequence). The trim removed 3 bases at V and 6 bases at J, leaving 5 bases unmatched. The CDR3 spans 13 residues. The TCR sequence derives from a woman aged 45-59 years who had been exposed to COVID-19. The gene calls are TRBV5-4 and TRBJ2-5, with TRBD1 matching 7 bases. Sequenced material: PBMCs or T cells enriched from blood (not recorded which). The CDR3 here is CASSWVRGKTQYF. The CDR3 DNA is TGTGCCAGCAGCTGGGTCAGGGGGAAGACCCAGTACTTC.